This T cell receptor beta chain was captured by sequencing in a study of T-cell memory formation after mild COVID-19. Study observations and caveats: Certain responding clones were present in pre-infection memory, suggesting participation of cross-reactive memory.

Concerning this clonotype: Its matching antigen is unknown.

5'RACE, which relied on constant-segment primers, yielded TCR alpha and TCR beta cDNA libraries carrying sample barcodes and UMIs. TCRdb ran MiXCR on the 5' RACE reads and lists one entry per CDR3 protein. The sample includes fewer than 650,000 distinct CDR3 sequences, roughly 17% of them seen just once. With 8 bases clipped from V and 4 bases from J, the junction kept 2 bases outside the gene matches. CDR1 MNHEY and CDR2 SMNVEV come from the germline V gene (reference sequence). CDR3 length: 13 residues. The chain has TRBV27 and TRBJ2-7; 13 bases match TRBD2. This receptor was taken from an adult woman who had mild COVID-19 (a few samples of this study predate the infection). Cell type and time point are not known. The source material was PBMCs or a T cell subset sorted from them (not recorded which). The CDR3 coding sequence is TGTGCCAGCGGGACTAGCGGGATGTACGAGCAGTACTTC. Its translation: CASGTSGMYEQYF.